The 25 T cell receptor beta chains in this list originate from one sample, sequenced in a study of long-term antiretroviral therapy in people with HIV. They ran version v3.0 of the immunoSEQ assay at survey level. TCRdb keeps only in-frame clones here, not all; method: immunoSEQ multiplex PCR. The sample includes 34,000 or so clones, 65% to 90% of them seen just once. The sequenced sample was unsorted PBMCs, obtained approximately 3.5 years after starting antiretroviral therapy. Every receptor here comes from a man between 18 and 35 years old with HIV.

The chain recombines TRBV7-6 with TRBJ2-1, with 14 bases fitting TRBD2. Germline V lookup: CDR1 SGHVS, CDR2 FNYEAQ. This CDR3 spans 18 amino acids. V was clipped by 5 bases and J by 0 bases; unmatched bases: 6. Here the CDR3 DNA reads TGTGCCAGCAGCGACAGCGGGACTAGCGGGAGCTCCTACAATGAGCAGTTCTTC. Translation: CASSDSGTSGSSYNEQFF.

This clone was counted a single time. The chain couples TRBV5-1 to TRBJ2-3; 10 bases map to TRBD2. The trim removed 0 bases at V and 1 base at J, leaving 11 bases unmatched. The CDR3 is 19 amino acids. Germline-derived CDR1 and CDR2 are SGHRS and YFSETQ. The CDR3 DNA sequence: TGCGCCAGCAGCTTGGCCGGGGGACCCGGGACTAGCGGCACAGATACGCAGTATTTT. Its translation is CASSLAGGPGTSGTDTQYF.

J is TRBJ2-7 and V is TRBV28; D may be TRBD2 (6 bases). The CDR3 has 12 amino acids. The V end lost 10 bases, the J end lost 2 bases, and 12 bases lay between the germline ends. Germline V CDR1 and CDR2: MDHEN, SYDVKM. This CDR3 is CATTEGPYEQYF. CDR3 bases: TGTGCCACCACGGAGGGCCCCTACGAGCAGTACTTC.

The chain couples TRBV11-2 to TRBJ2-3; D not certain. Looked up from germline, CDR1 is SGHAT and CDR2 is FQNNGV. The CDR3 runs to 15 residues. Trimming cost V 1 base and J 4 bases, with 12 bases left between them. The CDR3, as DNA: TGTGCCAGCAGCTTAGGCCCGGGTCGGGCAGATACGCAGTATTTT. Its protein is CASSLGPGRADTQYF.

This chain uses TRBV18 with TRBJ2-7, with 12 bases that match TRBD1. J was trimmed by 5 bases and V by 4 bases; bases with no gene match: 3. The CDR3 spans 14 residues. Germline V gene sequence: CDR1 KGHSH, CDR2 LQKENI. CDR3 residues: CASSRGTGGNEQYF. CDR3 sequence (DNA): TGTGCCAGCTCACGGGGGACAGGGGGCAACGAGCAGTACTTC. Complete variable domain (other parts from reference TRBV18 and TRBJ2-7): NAGVMQNPRHLVRRRGQEARLRCSPMKGHSHVYWYRQLPEEGLKFMVYLQKENIIDESGMPKERFSAEFPKEGPSILRIQQVVRGDSAAYFCASSRGTGGNEQYFGPGTRLTVT.

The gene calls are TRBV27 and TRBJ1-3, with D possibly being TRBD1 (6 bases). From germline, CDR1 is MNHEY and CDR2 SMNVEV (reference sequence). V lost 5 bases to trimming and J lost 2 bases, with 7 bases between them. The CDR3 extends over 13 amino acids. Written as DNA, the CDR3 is TGTGCCAGCAGTGGGGGCACTGGAAACACCATATATTTT. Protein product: CASSGGTGNTIYF.

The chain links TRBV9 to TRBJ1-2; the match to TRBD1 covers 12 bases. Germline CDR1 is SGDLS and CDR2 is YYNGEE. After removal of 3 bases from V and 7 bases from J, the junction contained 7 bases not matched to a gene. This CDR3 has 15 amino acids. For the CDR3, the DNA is TGTGCCAGCAGCGAACCGGGACAGGGGGCCGGTGGCTACACCTTC. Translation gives CASSEPGQGAGGYTF. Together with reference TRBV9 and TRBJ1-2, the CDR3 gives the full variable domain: DSGVTQTPKHLITATGQRVTLRCSPRSGDLSVYWYQQSLDQGLQFLIQYYNGEERAKGNILERFSAQQFPDLHSELNLSSLELGDSALYFCASSEPGQGAGGYTFGSGTRLTVV.

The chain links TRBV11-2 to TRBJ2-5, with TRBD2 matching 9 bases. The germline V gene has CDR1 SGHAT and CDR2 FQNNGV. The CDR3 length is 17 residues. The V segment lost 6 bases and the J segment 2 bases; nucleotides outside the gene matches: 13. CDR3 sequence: CASRLLAGRREQETQYF. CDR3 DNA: TGTGCCAGCAGATTGCTAGCGGGGAGGAGGGAACAAGAGACCCAGTACTTC.

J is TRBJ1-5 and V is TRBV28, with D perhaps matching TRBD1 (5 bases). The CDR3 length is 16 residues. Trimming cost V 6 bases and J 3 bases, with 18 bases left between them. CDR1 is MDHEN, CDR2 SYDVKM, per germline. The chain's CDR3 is CASSQSTDGANQPQHF. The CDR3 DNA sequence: TGTGCCAGCAGCCAGTCGACAGACGGCGCCAATCAGCCCCAGCATTTT.

The CDR3 region is CASSPPGTANTEAFF. CDR3 in DNA: TGTGCCAGCTCACCACCCGGGACAGCTAACACTGAAGCTTTCTTT. The J gene is TRBJ1-1, the V gene TRBV18, with TRBD1 matching 7 bases. The germline CDR1 and CDR2 sequences are KGHSH and LQKENI. The CDR3 spans 15 residues. V trimming: 0 bases; J trimming: 2 bases; junction bases outside the gene matches: 3.

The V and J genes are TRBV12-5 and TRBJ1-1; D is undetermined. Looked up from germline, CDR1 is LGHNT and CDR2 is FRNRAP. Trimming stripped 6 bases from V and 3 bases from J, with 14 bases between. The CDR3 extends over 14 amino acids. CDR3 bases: TGTGCTAGTGGCCCGGGGAGAGGGCACACTGAAGCTTTCTTT. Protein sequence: CASGPGRGHTEAFF.

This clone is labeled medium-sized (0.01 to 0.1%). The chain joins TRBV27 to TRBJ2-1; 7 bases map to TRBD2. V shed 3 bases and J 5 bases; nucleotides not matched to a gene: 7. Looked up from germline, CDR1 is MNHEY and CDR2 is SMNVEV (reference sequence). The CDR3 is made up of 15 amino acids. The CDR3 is CASSFGGRADNEQFF. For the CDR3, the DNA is TGTGCCAGCAGTTTTGGGGGGAGGGCCGACAATGAGCAGTTCTTC.

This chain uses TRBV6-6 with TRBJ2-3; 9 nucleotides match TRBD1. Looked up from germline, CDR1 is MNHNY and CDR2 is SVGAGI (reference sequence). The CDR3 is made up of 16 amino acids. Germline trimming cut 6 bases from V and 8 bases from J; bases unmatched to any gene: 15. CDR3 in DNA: TGTGCCAGCAGCCTCCCGGACAGGGGATCCCCGGGTACGCAGTATTTT. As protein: CASSLPDRGSPGTQYF.

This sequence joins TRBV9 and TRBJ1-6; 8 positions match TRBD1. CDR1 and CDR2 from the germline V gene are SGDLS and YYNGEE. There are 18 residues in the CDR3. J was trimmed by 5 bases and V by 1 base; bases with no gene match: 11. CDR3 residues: CASSVLPLTGGDNSPLHF. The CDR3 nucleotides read TGTGCCAGCAGCGTACTACCCCTTACAGGGGGTGATAATTCACCCCTCCACTTT.

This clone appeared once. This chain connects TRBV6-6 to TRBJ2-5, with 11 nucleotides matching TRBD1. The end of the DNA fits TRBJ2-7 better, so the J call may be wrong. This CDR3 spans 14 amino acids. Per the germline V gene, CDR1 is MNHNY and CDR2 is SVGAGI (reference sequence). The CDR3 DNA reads TGTGCCAGCGGCTCAGGACAGGGGGCCGACGAGCAGTACTTC. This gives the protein CASGSGQGADEQYF.

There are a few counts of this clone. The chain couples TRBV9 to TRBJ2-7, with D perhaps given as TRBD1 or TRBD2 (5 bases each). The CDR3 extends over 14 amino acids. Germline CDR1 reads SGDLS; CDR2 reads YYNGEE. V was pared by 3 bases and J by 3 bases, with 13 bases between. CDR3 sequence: CASSEDKGSYEQYF. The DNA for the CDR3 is TGTGCCAGCAGCGAAGACAAGGGGAGCTACGAGCAGTACTTC.

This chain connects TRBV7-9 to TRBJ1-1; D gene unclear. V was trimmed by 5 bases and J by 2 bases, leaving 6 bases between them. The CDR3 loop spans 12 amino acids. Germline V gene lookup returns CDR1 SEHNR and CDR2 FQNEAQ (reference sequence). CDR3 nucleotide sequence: TGTGCCAGCAGCCAAGGCAACACTGAAGCTTTCTTT. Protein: CASSQGNTEAFF.

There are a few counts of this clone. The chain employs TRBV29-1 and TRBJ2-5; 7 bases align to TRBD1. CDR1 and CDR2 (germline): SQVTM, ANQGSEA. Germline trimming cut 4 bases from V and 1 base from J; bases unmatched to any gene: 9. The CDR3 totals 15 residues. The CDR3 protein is CSVAKGTDIQETQYF. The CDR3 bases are TGCAGCGTTGCCAAAGGGACAGACATCCAAGAGACCCAGTACTTC.

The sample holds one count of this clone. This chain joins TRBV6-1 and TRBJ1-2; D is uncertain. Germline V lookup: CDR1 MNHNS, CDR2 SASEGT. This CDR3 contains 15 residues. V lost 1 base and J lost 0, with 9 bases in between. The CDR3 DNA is TGTGCCAGCAGTGAAGAAAGGGCCTCTAACTATGGCTACACCTTC. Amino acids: CASSEERASNYGYTF.

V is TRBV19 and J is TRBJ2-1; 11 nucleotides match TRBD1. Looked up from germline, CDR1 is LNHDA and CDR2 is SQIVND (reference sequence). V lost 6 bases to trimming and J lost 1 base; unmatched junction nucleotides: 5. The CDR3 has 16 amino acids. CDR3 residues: CASSDRDRGSYNEQFF. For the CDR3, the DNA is TGTGCCAGTAGCGATCGGGACAGGGGGTCCTACAATGAGCAGTTCTTC.

This CDR3 is CAIIPDTARTEAFF. The CDR3 nucleotides are TGTGCCATCATCCCGGACACCGCCCGCACTGAAGCTTTCTTT. This chain connects TRBV10-3 to TRBJ1-1, with D perhaps TRBD1 (5 bases). This CDR3 is 14 amino acids long. V was cut by 7 bases and J by 4 bases, with 16 bases left in between. The germline V gene has CDR1 ENHRY and CDR2 SYGVKD.

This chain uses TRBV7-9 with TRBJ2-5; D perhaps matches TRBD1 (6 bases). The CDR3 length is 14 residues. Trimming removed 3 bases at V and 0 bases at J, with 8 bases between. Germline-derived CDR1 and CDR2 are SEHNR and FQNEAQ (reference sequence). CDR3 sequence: CASSFRQDQETQYF. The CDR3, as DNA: TGTGCCAGCAGCTTTAGACAGGACCAAGAGACCCAGTACTTC.

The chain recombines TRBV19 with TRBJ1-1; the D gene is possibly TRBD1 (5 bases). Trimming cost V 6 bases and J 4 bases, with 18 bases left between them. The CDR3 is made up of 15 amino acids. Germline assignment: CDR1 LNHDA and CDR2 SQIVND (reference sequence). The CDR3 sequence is CASSAEAREATEAFF. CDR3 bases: TGTGCCAGTAGCGCGGAGGCCAGGGAGGCCACTGAAGCTTTCTTT.

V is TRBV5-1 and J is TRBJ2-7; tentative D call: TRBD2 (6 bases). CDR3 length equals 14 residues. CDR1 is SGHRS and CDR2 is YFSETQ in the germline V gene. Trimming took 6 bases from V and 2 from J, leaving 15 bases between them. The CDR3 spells CASNIEGGTYEQYF. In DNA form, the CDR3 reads TGCGCCAGCAATATAGAGGGAGGAACCTACGAGCAGTACTTC.

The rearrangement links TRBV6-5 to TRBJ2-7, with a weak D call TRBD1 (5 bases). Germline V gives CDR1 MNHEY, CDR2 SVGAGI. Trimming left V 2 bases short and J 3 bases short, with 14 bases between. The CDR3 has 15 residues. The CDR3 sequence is CASSYGAGKGYEQYF. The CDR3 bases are TGTGCCAGCAGTTACGGGGCAGGGAAGGGCTACGAGCAGTACTTC.